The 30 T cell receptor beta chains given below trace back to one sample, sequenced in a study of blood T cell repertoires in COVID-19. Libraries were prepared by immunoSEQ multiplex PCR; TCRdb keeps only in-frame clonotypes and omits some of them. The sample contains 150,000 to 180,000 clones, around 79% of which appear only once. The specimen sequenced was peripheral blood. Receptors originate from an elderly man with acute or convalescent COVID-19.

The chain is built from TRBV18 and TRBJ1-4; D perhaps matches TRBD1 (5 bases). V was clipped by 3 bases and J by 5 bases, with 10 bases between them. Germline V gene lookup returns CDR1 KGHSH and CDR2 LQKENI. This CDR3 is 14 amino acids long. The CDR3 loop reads CASSPRRANEKLFF. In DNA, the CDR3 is TGTGCCAGCTCACCCCGCAGGGCAAATGAAAAACTGTTTTTT.

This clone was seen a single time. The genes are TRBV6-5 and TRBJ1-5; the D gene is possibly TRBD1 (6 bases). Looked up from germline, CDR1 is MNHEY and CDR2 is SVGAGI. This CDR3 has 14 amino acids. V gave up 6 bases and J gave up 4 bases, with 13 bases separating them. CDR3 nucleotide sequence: TGTGCCAGCAGGCCACAGGGAGGGAATCAGCCCCAGCATTTT. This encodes CASRPQGGNQPQHF.

The CDR3 loop reads CASSGQGRNEQFF. The CDR3 DNA is TGTGCCAGCAGTGGACAGGGGAGGAATGAGCAGTTCTTC. V usage is TRBV6-6 and J usage is TRBJ2-1; TRBD1 agrees at 9 bases. The CDR3 sequence is 13 residues long. V gave up 5 bases and J gave up 7 bases; unmatched junction bases: 3. Germline CDR1 MNHNY, CDR2 SVGAGI (reference sequence).

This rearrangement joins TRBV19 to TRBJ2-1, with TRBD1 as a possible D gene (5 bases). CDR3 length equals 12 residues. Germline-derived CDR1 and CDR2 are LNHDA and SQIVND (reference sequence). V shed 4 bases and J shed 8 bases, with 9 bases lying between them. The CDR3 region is CASSKQAYEQFF. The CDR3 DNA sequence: TGTGCCAGTAGTAAACAGGCGTATGAGCAGTTCTTC.

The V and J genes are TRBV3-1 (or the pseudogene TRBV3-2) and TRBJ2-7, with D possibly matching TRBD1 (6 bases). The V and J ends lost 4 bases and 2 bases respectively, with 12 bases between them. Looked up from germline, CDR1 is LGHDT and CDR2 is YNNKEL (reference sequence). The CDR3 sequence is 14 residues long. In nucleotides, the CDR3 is TGTGCCAGCAGCCGATCACAGGGAGCCTACGAGCAGTACTTC. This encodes CASSRSQGAYEQYF.

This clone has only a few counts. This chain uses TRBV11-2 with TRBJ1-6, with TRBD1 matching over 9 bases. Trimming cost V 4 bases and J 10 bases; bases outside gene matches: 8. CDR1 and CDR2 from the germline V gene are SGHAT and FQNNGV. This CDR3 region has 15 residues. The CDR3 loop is CASSSQGQGNSPLHF. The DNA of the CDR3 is TGTGCCAGCAGCTCGCAGGGACAGGGAAACTCACCCCTCCACTTT.

The CDR3 DNA reads as TGTGCCAGCAGTCCCACGGGGGGTCCTAGCACAGATACGCAGTATTTT. Translation: CASSPTGGPSTDTQYF. This chain links TRBV27 with TRBJ2-3; 7 nucleotides match TRBD2. Germline CDR1 reads MNHEY; CDR2 reads SMNVEV (reference sequence). The CDR3 runs to 16 residues. Unmatched junction bases numbered 8, after V lost 5 bases and J lost 0 bases.

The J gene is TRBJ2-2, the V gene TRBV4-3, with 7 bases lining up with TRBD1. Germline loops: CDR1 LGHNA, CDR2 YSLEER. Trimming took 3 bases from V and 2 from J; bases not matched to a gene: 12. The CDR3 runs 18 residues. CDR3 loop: CASSQEPGNRGNTGELFF. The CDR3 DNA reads TGCGCCAGCAGCCAGGAACCGGGGAACAGGGGTAACACCGGGGAGCTGTTTTTT.

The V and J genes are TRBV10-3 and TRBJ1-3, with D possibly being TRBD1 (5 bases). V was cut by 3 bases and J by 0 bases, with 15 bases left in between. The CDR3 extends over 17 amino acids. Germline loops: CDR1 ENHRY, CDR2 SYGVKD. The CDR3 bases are TGTGCCATCAGTGACGGCGGTCGGGACTACTCTGGAAACACCATATATTTT. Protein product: CAISDGGRDYSGNTIYF.

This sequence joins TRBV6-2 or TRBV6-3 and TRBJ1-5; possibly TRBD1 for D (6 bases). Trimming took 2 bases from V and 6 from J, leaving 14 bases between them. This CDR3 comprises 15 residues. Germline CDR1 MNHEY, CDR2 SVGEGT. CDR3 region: CASSYGGVPIQPQHF. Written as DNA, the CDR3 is TGTGCCAGCAGTTACGGGGGCGTCCCCATTCAGCCCCAGCATTTT.

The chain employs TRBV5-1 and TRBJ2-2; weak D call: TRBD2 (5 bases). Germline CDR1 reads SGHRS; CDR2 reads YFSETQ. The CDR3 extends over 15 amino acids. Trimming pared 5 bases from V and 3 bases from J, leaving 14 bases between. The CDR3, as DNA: TGCGCCAGCAGTAATACCCCGGGATACACCGGGGAGCTGTTTTTT. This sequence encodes CASSNTPGYTGELFF.

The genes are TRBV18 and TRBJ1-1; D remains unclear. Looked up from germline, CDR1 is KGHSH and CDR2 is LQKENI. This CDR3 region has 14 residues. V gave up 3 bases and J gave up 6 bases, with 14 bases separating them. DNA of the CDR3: TGTGCCAGCTCACCTGGTGGAGGGTGGCCTGAAGCTTTCTTT. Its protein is CASSPGGGWPEAFF.

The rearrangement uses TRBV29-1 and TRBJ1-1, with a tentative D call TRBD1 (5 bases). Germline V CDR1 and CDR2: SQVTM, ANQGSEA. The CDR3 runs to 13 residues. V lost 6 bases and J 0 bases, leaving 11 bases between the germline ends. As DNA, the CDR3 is TGCAGCGTCTCCGTGGGGCTGAACACTGAAGCTTTCTTT. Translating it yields CSVSVGLNTEAFF.

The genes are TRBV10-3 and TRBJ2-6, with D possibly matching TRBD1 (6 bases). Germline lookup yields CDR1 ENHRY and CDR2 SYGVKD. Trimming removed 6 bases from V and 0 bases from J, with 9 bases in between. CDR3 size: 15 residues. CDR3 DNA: TGTGCCATCAGAAGGGACAACTCTGGGGCCAACGTCCTGACTTTC. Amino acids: CAIRRDNSGANVLTF.

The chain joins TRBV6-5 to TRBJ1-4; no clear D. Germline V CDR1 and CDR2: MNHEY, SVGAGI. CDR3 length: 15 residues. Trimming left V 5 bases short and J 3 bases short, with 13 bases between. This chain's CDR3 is CASSNLGSSNEKLFF. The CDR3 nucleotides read TGTGCCAGCAGTAACCTAGGTAGCTCTAATGAAAAACTGTTTTTT.

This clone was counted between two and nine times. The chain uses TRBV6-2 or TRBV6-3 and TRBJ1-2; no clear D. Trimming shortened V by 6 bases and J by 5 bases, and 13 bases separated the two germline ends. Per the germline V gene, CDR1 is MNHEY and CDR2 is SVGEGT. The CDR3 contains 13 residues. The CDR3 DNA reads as TGTGCCAGCAGCCTCGGACGGGAATATGGCTACACCTTC. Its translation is CASSLGREYGYTF.

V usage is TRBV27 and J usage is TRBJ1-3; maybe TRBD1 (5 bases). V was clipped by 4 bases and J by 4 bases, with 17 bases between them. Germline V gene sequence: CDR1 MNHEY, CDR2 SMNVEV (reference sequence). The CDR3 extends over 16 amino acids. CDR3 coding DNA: TGTGCCAGCAGTTATGGCAGGGTGTCGCGGGGAAACACCATATATTTT. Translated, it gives CASSYGRVSRGNTIYF.

The CDR3 nucleotides are TGTGCCAGCAGCCGGGCCGGACAGGGGACAGAAGAGACCCAGTACTTC. Translating it yields CASSRAGQGTEETQYF. The chain uses TRBV3-1 (or the pseudogene TRBV3-2) and TRBJ2-5, with 9 bases that match TRBD1. V was clipped by 4 bases and J by 3 bases; unmatched bases: 9. The CDR3 length is 16 residues. Germline V gene data show CDR1 as LGHDT and CDR2 as YNNKEL (reference sequence).

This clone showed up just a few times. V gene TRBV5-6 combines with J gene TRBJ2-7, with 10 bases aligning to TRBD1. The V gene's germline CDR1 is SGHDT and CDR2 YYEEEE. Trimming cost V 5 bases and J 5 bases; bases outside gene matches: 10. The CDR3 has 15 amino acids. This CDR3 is CASRSPGQGIHEQYF. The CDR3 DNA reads TGTGCCAGCAGATCCCCGGGACAGGGGATCCACGAGCAGTACTTC. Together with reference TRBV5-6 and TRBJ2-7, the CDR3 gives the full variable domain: DAGVTQSPTHLIKTRGQQVTLRCSPKSGHDTVSWYQQALGQGPQFIFQYYEEEERQRGNFPDRFSGHQFPNYSSELNVNALLLGDSALYLCASRSPGQGIHEQYFGPGTRLTVT.

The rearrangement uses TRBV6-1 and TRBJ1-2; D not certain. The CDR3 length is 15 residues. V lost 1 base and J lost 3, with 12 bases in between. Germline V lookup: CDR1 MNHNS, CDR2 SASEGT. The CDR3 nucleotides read TGTGCCAGCAGTGAAGGGGGTGAGGGTTACTATGGCTACACCTTC. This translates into CASSEGGEGYYGYTF.

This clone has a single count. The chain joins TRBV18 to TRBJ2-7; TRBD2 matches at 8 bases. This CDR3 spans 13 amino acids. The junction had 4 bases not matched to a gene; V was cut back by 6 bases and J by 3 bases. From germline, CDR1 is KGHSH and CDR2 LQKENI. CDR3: CASSPGLGYEQYF. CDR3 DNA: TGTGCCAGCTCGCCGGGACTAGGCTACGAGCAGTACTTC.

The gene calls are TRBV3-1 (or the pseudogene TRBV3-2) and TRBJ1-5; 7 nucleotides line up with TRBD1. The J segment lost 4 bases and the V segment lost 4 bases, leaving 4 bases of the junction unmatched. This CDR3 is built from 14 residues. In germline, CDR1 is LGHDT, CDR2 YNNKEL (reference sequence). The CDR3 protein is CASSPGTDNQPQHF. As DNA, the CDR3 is TGTGCCAGCAGCCCTGGGACAGATAATCAGCCCCAGCATTTT.

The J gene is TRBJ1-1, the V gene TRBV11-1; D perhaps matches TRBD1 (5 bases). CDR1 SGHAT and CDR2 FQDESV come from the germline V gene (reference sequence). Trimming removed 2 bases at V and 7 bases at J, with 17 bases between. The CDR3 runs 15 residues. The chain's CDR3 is CASSLSLDMINEAFF. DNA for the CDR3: TGTGCCAGCAGCTTATCCTTGGACATGATCAATGAAGCTTTCTTT. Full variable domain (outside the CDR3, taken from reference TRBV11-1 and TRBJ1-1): EAEVAQSPRYKITEKSQAVAFWCDPISGHATLYWYRQILGQGPELLVQFQDESVVDDSQLPKDRFSAERLKGVDSTLKIQPAELGDSAMYLCASSLSLDMINEAFFGQGTRLTVV.

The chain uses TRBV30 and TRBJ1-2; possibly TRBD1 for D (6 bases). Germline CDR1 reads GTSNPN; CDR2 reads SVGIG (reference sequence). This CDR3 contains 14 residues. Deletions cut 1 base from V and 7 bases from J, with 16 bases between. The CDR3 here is CAWSGLQGKGGYTF. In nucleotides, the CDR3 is TGTGCCTGGAGTGGGTTACAGGGAAAAGGTGGCTACACCTTC.

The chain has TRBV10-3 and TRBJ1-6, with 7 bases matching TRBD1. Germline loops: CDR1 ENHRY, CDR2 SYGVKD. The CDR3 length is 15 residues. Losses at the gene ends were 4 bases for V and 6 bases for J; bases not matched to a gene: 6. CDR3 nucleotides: TGTGCCATCAGTGGGGGGACAGTTTCTAATTCACCCCTCCACTTT. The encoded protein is CAISGGTVSNSPLHF.

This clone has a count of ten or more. CDR3 residues: CASRRTGMETDTQYF. The CDR3 nucleotides are TGTGCCAGCAGACGGACAGGGATGGAGACAGATACGCAGTATTTT. The V and J genes are TRBV2 and TRBJ2-3; 8 positions agree with TRBD1. J was trimmed by 3 bases and V by 6 bases; bases with no gene match: 8. CDR1 and CDR2 (germline): SNHLY, FYNNEI. The CDR3 extends over 15 amino acids.

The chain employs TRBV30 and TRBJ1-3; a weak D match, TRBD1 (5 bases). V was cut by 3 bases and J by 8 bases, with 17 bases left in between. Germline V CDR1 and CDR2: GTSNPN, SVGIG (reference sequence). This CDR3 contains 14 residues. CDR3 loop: CAWSVGLSGDTIYF. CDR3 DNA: TGTGCCTGGAGCGTGGGACTGTCCGGGGACACCATATATTTT. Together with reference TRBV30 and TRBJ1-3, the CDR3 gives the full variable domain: SQTIHQWPATLVQPVGSPLSLECTVEGTSNPNLYWYRQAAGRGLQLLFYSVGIGQISSEVPQNLSASRPQDRQFILSSKKLLLSDSGFYLCAWSVGLSGDTIYFGEGSWLTVV.

This chain's CDR3 is CASSLGVGNQPQHF. Written as DNA, the CDR3 is TGTGCCAGCAGCCTCGGGGTTGGGAATCAGCCCCAGCATTTT. The chain has TRBV7-6 and TRBJ1-5; D remains ambiguous. Trimming stripped 5 bases from V and 4 bases from J, with 12 bases between. The CDR3 extends over 14 amino acids. Germline values: CDR1 SGHVS, CDR2 FNYEAQ. Full variable domain (outside the CDR3, taken from reference TRBV7-6 and TRBJ1-5): GAGVSQSPRYKVTKRGQDVALRCDPISGHVSLYWYRQALGQGPEFLTYFNYEAQQDKSGLPNDRFSAERPEGSISTLTIQRTEQRDSAMYRCASSLGVGNQPQHFGDGTRLSIL.

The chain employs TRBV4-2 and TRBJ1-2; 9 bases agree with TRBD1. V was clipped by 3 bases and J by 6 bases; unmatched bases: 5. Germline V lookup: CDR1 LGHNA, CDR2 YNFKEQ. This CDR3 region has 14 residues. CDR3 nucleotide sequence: TGTGCCAGCAGCCATTCGACAGGGGGGAATGGCTACACCTTC. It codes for CASSHSTGGNGYTF.

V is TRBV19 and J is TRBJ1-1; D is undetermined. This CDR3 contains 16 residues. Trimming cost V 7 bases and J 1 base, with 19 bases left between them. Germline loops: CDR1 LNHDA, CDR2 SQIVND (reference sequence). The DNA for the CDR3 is TGTGCCAGTAAGGGCTTCGGGGTTCAGCCGAACACTGAAGCTTTCTTT. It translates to CASKGFGVQPNTEAFF.